A selection of T cell receptor beta chains follows, all from one sample in a study of shared clonotypes between healthy human individuals. The table came from immunoSEQ multiplex PCR; TCRdb's copy has only in-frame clones and leaves some out. The sample lists around 2,100,000 clones, about 95% occurring once. Sequencing input: naive CD8+ T cells sorted from blood. The receptors were gathered from a man between 18 and 29 years old in good health. The CDR3 runs from the conserved cysteine through the conserved F or W. The order of the fields is J gene, V gene, clone size, D gene, CDR3 length, CDR3 protein, CDR3 DNA. D genes are given only for firm matches. Clone sizes are given selectively: once, few, many, or a class where the clone is expanded.

TRBJ2-7,TRBV6-5,few,-,13,CASSLQQGREQYF,TGTGCCAGCAGCTTACAGCAGGGGCGCGAGCAGTACTTC
TRBJ1-2,TRBV29-1,-,TRBD1,14,CSVDLGTGDHGYTF,TGCAGCGTTGACCTTGGGACAGGGGACCACGGCTACACCTTC
TRBJ2-7,TRBV10-3,-,TRBD2,16,CAISESVREISYEQYF,TGTGCCATCAGTGAGTCGGTGCGGGAGATCTCCTACGAGCAGTACTTC
TRBJ2-7,TRBV9,-,-,15,CASSVTDGFSYEQYF,TGTGCCAGCAGCGTAACGGACGGATTCTCCTACGAGCAGTACTTC
TRBJ2-3,TRBV7-9,-,TRBD2,14,CAGRAGAFTDTQYF,TGTGCTGGTAGAGCGGGGGCCTTCACAGATACGCAGTATTTT
TRBJ2-6,TRBV30,-,-,17,CAWSGTGSASGANVLTF,TGTGCCTGGAGTGGTACAGGGTCGGCCTCTGGGGCCAACGTCCTGACTTTC
TRBJ2-7,TRBV6-5,-,TRBD2,13,CASGASGSYEQYF,TGTGCCAGCGGGGCTAGCGGCTCCTACGAGCAGTACTTC
TRBJ2-7,TRBV27,-,-,14,CASSSRSGSYEQYF,TGTGCCAGCAGCTCCAGGTCAGGGTCCTACGAGCAGTACTTC
TRBJ2-2,TRBV4-1,-,-,12,CASSQSAGELFF,TGCGCCAGCAGCCAGTCGGCCGGGGAGCTGTTTTTT
TRBJ2-1,TRBV9,-,TRBD2,15,CASSYGGGSYNEQFF,TGTGCCAGCAGCTACGGCGGGGGCTCCTACAATGAGCAGTTCTTC
TRBJ2-7,TRBV10-2,-,-,11,CASRGIYEQYF,TGCGCCAGCAGAGGCATCTACGAGCAGTACTTC
TRBJ1-5,TRBV19,-,TRBD1,19,CASIGGPSRTGGNNQPQHF,TGTGCCAGTATCGGGGGACCTTCTAGGACAGGAGGCAATAATCAGCCCCAGCATTTT
TRBJ2-1,TRBV12-5,-,TRBD2,17,CASGFPQSGRNLNEQFF,TGTGCTAGTGGTTTTCCACAAAGCGGGAGGAATCTCAATGAGCAGTTCTTC
TRBJ1-2,TRBV13,-,-,17,CASSLGGQLEANYGYTF,TGTGCCAGCAGCTTAGGCGGACAGCTAGAGGCTAACTATGGCTACACCTTC
TRBJ2-7,TRBV4-3,-,TRBD1,16,CASSQVWDRPYYEQYF,TGCGCCAGCAGCCAAGTTTGGGACAGGCCTTACTACGAGCAGTACTTC
TRBJ2-5,TRBV5-6,once,-,15,CASSHRAPRKETQYF,TGTGCCAGCAGCCACCGGGCTCCCCGAAAGGAGACCCAGTACTTC
TRBJ2-7,TRBV25-1,-,TRBD2,14,CASSPPWGGYEQYF,TGTGCCAGCAGTCCACCCTGGGGGGGGTACGAGCAGTACTTC
TRBJ2-7,TRBV28,-,-,15,CASSWLMEGVYEQYF,TGTGCCAGCAGTTGGTTAATGGAAGGGGTCTACGAGCAGTACTTC
TRBJ1-5,TRBV12-5,-,TRBD1,12,CASGQGVDPQHF,TGTGCTAGTGGCCAGGGGGTTGACCCTCAGCATTTT
TRBJ2-5,TRBV27,-,TRBD2,18,CASSSGTSGGASTKTQYF,TGTGCCAGCAGTTCCGGGACTAGCGGGGGGGCGTCGACCAAGACCCAGTACTTC
TRBJ2-7,TRBV6-5,-,TRBD1,15,CASSASGTGGYEQYF,TGTGCCAGCAGTGCTAGTGGGACAGGGGGCTACGAGCAGTACTTC
TRBJ2-3,TRBV9,-,TRBD2,14,CASSLGGATDTQYF,TGTGCCAGCAGTCTCGGGGGGGCCACAGATACGCAGTATTTT
TRBJ2-1,TRBV5-6,-,-,13,CASSLRGGIVQFF,TGTGCCAGCAGCTTGAGGGGGGGTATAGTGCAGTTCTTC
TRBJ2-3,TRBV11-2,-,-,12,CASSLDVDTQYF,TGTGCCAGCAGCTTAGATGTAGATACGCAGTATTTT
TRBJ1-5,TRBV4-1,-,-,14,CASSQELGDQAQHF,TGCGCCAGCAGCCAAGAGCTCGGAGATCAAGCCCAGCATTTT
TRBJ2-7,TRBV6-5,once,-,13,CASSNGPSYEQYF,TGTGCCAGCAGCAACGGCCCCAGCTACGAGCAGTACTTC
TRBJ2-5,TRBV7-3,-,-,16,CASSLGQGSHQETQYF,TGTGCCAGCAGCTTAGGTCAGGGGTCGCACCAAGAGACCCAGTACTTC
TRBJ2-1,TRBV13,-,-,14,CASSFPGAYNEQFF,TGTGCCAGCAGCTTCCCGGGGGCCTACAATGAGCAGTTCTTC
TRBJ1-2,TRBV2,-,TRBD1,16,CASSGDRAHSNYGYTF,TGTGCCAGCAGTGGGGACAGGGCCCACTCTAACTATGGCTACACCTTC
TRBJ2-5,TRBV13,-,-,13,CASSGGLGETQYF,TGTGCCAGCTCCGGGGGGCTCGGGGAGACCCAGTACTTC
TRBJ2-7,TRBV5-1,-,-,14,CASSFDGSSYEQYF,TGCGCCAGCAGCTTTGACGGTAGCTCCTACGAGCAGTACTTC
TRBJ2-1,TRBV27,-,TRBD1,15,CASSLLTGLLDEQFF,TGTGCCAGCAGTTTGTTGACAGGGCTATTAGATGAGCAGTTCTTC
TRBJ2-7,TRBV27,-,TRBD2,14,CASKRLAGGYEQYF,TGTGCCAGCAAGCGACTAGCGGGGGGTTACGAGCAGTACTTC
TRBJ2-1,TRBV27,-,TRBD2,16,CASSLSAGRVYNEQFF,TGTGCCAGCAGTTTATCCGCGGGGAGGGTATACAATGAGCAGTTCTTC
TRBJ2-3,TRBV5-4,-,-,13,CASSLAGTDTQYF,TGTGCCAGCAGCTTGGCGGGGACAGATACGCAGTATTTT
TRBJ1-2,TRBV5-6,-,TRBD1,13,CASSTQGAYGYTF,TGTGCCAGCAGCACACAGGGGGCCTATGGCTACACCTTC